The 25 T cell receptor beta chains reported below all come from one sample, sequenced in a study of OX40 agonist ivuxolimab in advanced cancers. Sequencing was performed with immunoSEQ multiplex PCR; in TCRdb, only in-frame clones are kept and a portion is missing. Here the sample spans about 77,000 clones, just over 90% being singletons. Here the sequenced sample was CD4+ or CD8+ T cells sorted from blood, taken in a trial of the OX40 agonist ivuxolimab. The receptor set was obtained from an adult with an advanced solid tumor such as melanoma, head and neck, liver or kidney cancer.

V is TRBV21-1 and J is TRBJ2-7; the listed D gene, TRBD2, was not tested against the DNA. TRBV21-1 is marked as a pseudogene. The CDR3 runs to 14 residues. In nucleotides, the CDR3 is TGTGCCAGCAGCAAAGAAAGCACCACCTACGAGCAGTACTTC. This codes for CASSKESTTYEQYF.

This clone is a singleton in its sample. The chain combines TRBV2 with TRBJ1-2; D call uncertain. Trimming left V 3 bases short and J 3 bases short, with 8 bases between. CDR1 and CDR2 from the germline V gene are SNHLY and FYNNEI. The CDR3 totals 13 residues. The CDR3 spells CASSDDGDYGYTF. CDR3 nucleotide sequence: TGTGCCAGCAGTGATGACGGAGACTATGGCTACACCTTC.

The chain uses TRBV18 and TRBJ2-1; 7 nucleotides align to TRBD2. The CDR3 is made up of 14 amino acids. Germline V lookup: CDR1 KGHSH, CDR2 LQKENI. V gave up 3 bases and J gave up 8 bases; unmatched junction bases: 7. CDR3 DNA sequence: TGTGCCAGCTCACCTCTCGCGACTAGCTATGAGCAGTTCTTC. Protein product: CASSPLATSYEQFF.

V gene TRBV5-1 combines with J gene TRBJ2-1; 10 bases line up with TRBD2. V was pared by 5 bases and J by 3 bases, with 5 bases of the junction left unmatched. This CDR3 is built from 15 residues. The germline gives CDR1 SGHRS, CDR2 YFSETQ. In DNA, the CDR3 is TGCGCCAGCAGAGACCCTAGCGGGAGCTACAATGAGCAGTTCTTC. It yields the protein CASRDPSGSYNEQFF.

The chain joins TRBV7-2 to TRBJ2-7; D possibly corresponds to TRBD1 (5 bases). The ends were cut back, 2 bases at V and 6 bases at J, with 14 bases in the middle. The germline gives CDR1 SGHTA, CDR2 FQGNSA. This CDR3 is 14 amino acids long. For the CDR3, the DNA is TGTGCCAGCAGCTTATCCCCCCTTCAGGGCGAGCAGTACTTC. Residues: CASSLSPLQGEQYF.

The chain has TRBV7-9 and TRBJ2-7, with D maybe TRBD1 (7 bases). The CDR3 runs 16 residues. Germline values: CDR1 SEHNR, CDR2 FQNEAQ (reference sequence). V was clipped by 6 bases and J by 0 bases, with 18 bases between them. CDR3 in amino acids: CASSFPGGSGSYEQYF. CDR3 coding DNA: TGTGCCAGCAGTTTCCCAGGGGGTAGCGGCTCCTACGAGCAGTACTTC.

The rearrangement uses TRBV5-1 and TRBJ2-3; D might be TRBD2 (6 bases). The CDR3 has 17 residues. Germline assignment: CDR1 SGHRS and CDR2 YFSETQ. V was clipped by 0 bases and J by 2 bases, with 16 bases between them. The CDR3 reads CASSLGIRESVTDTQYF. DNA for the CDR3: TGCGCCAGCAGCTTGGGTATCCGGGAGTCGGTCACAGATACGCAGTATTTT.

V is TRBV6-6 and J is TRBJ2-1, with 7 bases that match TRBD2. The CDR3 runs 14 residues. Trimming removed 7 bases from V and 9 bases from J; junction bases left unmatched: 12. Per the germline V gene, CDR1 is MNHNY and CDR2 is SVGAGI (reference sequence). This CDR3 is CASTQPPLAVEQFF. In DNA form, the CDR3 reads TGTGCCAGCACCCAACCCCCTCTAGCGGTTGAGCAGTTCTTC.

This chain connects TRBV11-2 to TRBJ2-7, with D possibly matching TRBD2 (6 bases). The CDR3 loop spans 12 amino acids. V was trimmed by 7 bases and J by 6 bases, leaving 13 bases between them. Germline CDR1 reads SGHAT; CDR2 reads FQNNGV. DNA for the CDR3: TGTGCCAGCAACCTCGACGGGGGCGAGCAGTACTTC. Its translation is CASNLDGGEQYF.

The rearrangement uses TRBV11-3 and TRBJ2-1, with D perhaps TRBD1 or TRBD2 (5 bases each). The V gene's germline CDR1 is SGHNT and CDR2 YENEEA. This CDR3 comprises 14 residues. Trimming removed 5 bases from V and 13 bases from J, with 21 bases in between. CDR3 amino acids: CASSINAGTPTQFF. CDR3 in DNA: TGTGCCAGCAGCATAAATGCCGGGACGCCGACCCAGTTCTTC.

This chain links TRBV7-6 with TRBJ2-1; 12 nucleotides line up with TRBD2. The germline CDR1 and CDR2 sequences are SGHVS and FNYEAQ. CDR3 size: 17 residues. Germline trimming cut 4 bases from V and 0 bases from J; bases unmatched to any gene: 4. CDR3 amino acids: CASSSWTSGISYNEQFF. CDR3 nucleotide sequence: TGTGCCAGCAGCTCCTGGACTAGCGGGATCTCCTACAATGAGCAGTTCTTC.

This clone was seen only a few times. The V and J genes are TRBV11-3 and TRBJ2-1; TRBD2 is a possible D gene (5 bases). Trimming took off 8 bases at V and 0 bases at J, with 20 bases between the two ends. The CDR3 runs 17 residues. Germline V lookup: CDR1 SGHNT, CDR2 YENEEA. This CDR3 reads CASLGRSGASSYNEQFF. CDR3 DNA: TGTGCCAGCCTCGGTAGGAGCGGAGCTTCCTCCTACAATGAGCAGTTCTTC.

The V call is TRBV28, the J call TRBJ1-4; no definite D call. The germline V and J ends were trimmed by 6 bases and 8 bases, with 22 bases remaining between them. The CDR3 extends over 16 amino acids. CDR1 and CDR2 from the germline V gene are MDHEN and SYDVKM. CDR3 DNA: TGTGCCAGCAGCTCCCTCCGTATGGTCCCGGGCGAAAAACTGTTTTTT. Protein sequence: CASSSLRMVPGEKLFF.

The V and J genes are TRBV5-1 and TRBJ2-7; 7 nucleotides line up with TRBD2. The V segment lost 7 bases and the J segment 7 bases; nucleotides outside the gene matches: 8. Germline lookup yields CDR1 SGHRS and CDR2 YFSETQ. This CDR3 has 12 amino acids. Here the CDR3 DNA reads TGCGCCAGCGGAGCCTGGGGAGGGGAGCAGTACTTC. Amino acid sequence: CASGAWGGEQYF.

V gene TRBV11-2 combines with J gene TRBJ2-5, with no clear D. The germline gives CDR1 SGHAT, CDR2 FQNNGV. The CDR3 consists of 11 residues. V was trimmed by 2 bases and J by 11 bases, leaving 9 bases between them. The CDR3 nucleotides are TGTGCCAGCAGCTTAAGGGAAAGGCAGTACTTC. Protein: CASSLRERQYF.

The rearrangement joins TRBV28 to TRBJ1-2; D gene unclear. Trimming took off 1 base at V and 6 bases at J, with 6 bases between the two ends. From germline, CDR1 is MDHEN and CDR2 SYDVKM. This CDR3 spans 12 amino acids. The CDR3 bases are TGTGCCAGCAGTTTATTGCGGGATGGCTACACCTTC. Its translation: CASSLLRDGYTF.

The genes are TRBV28 and TRBJ1-5; weak D call: TRBD1 (6 bases). Germline values: CDR1 MDHEN, CDR2 SYDVKM. The CDR3 contains 15 residues. Trimming removed 2 bases at V and 5 bases at J, with 13 bases between. DNA of the CDR3: TGTGCCAGCAGTTTACCCGACAGGTCCTATCAGCCCCAGCATTTT. As protein: CASSLPDRSYQPQHF. The complete variable domain, with remaining parts taken from reference TRBV28 and TRBJ1-5, reads DVKVTQSSRYLVKRTGEKVFLECVQDMDHENMFWYRQDPGLGLRLIYFSYDVKMKEKGDIPEGYSVSREKKERFSLILESASTNQTSMYLCASSLPDRSYQPQHFGDGTRLSIL.

The DNA of the CDR3 is TGTGCCAGCAGCGCGACCGGGACAGACTATGGCTACACCTTC. It encodes CASSATGTDYGYTF. This rearrangement joins TRBV7-2 to TRBJ1-2; 7 bases line up with TRBD1. The CDR3 has 14 amino acids. The trim removed 5 bases at V and 3 bases at J, leaving 6 bases unmatched. CDR1 is SGHTA and CDR2 is FQGNSA in the germline V gene.

This clone has a single count. J is TRBJ2-5 and V is TRBV5-1; the match to TRBD2 covers 8 bases. The CDR3 length is 14 residues. Trimming took 4 bases from V and 1 from J; bases not matched to a gene: 3. From germline, CDR1 is SGHRS and CDR2 YFSETQ. CDR3 sequence reads: CASSSGSPQETQYF. The CDR3 DNA is TGCGCCAGCAGCAGCGGGAGCCCCCAAGAGACCCAGTACTTC.

The chain combines TRBV7-9 with TRBJ2-7; D is perhaps TRBD2 (6 bases). Germline assignment: CDR1 SEHNR and CDR2 FQNEAQ (reference sequence). This CDR3 is 13 amino acids long. The ends were cut back, 5 bases at V and 5 bases at J, with 13 bases in the middle. The CDR3 sequence: CASSLGLGHEQYF. The CDR3 DNA sequence: TGTGCCAGCAGCCTGGGACTTGGGCACGAGCAGTACTTC.

The chain employs TRBV7-2 and TRBJ1-3; no clear D gene. The CDR3 is 14 amino acids. Germline loops: CDR1 SGHTA, CDR2 FQGNSA. The V and J ends lost 3 bases and 0 bases respectively, with 6 bases between them. The CDR3 loop reads CASSFGHSGNTIYF. The CDR3 DNA sequence: TGTGCCAGCAGCTTCGGGCACTCTGGAAACACCATATATTTT.

The chain is built from TRBV6-1 and TRBJ1-5; 7 bases are shared with TRBD1. The germline gives CDR1 MNHNS, CDR2 SASEGT. CDR3 length: 14 residues. Unmatched junction bases numbered 5, after V lost 7 bases and J lost 2 bases. For the CDR3, the DNA is TGTGCCAGCAATCACAGGGGTCGCAATCAGCCCCAGCATTTT. Translation: CASNHRGRNQPQHF.

This chain uses TRBV7-8 with TRBJ1-5, with TRBD1 identical over 7 bases. With 6 bases clipped from V and 7 bases from J, the junction kept 6 bases outside the gene matches. Germline CDR1 reads SGHVS; CDR2 reads FQNEAQ. This CDR3 has 13 amino acids. The CDR3 loop reads CASSWDSEQPQHF. The CDR3 region has the DNA TGTGCCAGCAGTTGGGACAGCGAGCAGCCCCAGCATTTT.

The V and J genes are TRBV5-6 and TRBJ2-1, with 11 bases aligning to TRBD1. The CDR3 is 15 amino acids. CDR1 is SGHDT and CDR2 is YYEEEE in the germline V gene. Trimming took 3 bases from V and 3 from J; bases not matched to a gene: 2. The DNA for the CDR3 is TGTGCCAGCAGCTCCGGGACAGGGGGCTACAATGAGCAGTTCTTC. This sequence encodes CASSSGTGGYNEQFF.

This clone was picked up a small number of times. The genes are TRBV29-1 and TRBJ1-1, with D unclear. Looked up from germline, CDR1 is SQVTM and CDR2 is ANQGSEA. The CDR3 extends over 11 amino acids. Trimming stripped 7 bases from V and 1 base from J, with 7 bases between. The CDR3 DNA reads as TGCAGCGGGGGTGGGAACACTGAAGCTTTCTTT. It translates to CSGGGNTEAFF. Together with reference TRBV29-1 and TRBJ1-1, the CDR3 gives the full variable domain: SAVISQKPSRDICQRGTSLTIQCQVDSQVTMMFWYRQQPGQSLTLIATANQGSEATYESGFVIDKFPISRPNLTFSTLTVSNMSPEDSSIYLCSGGGNTEAFFGQGTRLTVV.